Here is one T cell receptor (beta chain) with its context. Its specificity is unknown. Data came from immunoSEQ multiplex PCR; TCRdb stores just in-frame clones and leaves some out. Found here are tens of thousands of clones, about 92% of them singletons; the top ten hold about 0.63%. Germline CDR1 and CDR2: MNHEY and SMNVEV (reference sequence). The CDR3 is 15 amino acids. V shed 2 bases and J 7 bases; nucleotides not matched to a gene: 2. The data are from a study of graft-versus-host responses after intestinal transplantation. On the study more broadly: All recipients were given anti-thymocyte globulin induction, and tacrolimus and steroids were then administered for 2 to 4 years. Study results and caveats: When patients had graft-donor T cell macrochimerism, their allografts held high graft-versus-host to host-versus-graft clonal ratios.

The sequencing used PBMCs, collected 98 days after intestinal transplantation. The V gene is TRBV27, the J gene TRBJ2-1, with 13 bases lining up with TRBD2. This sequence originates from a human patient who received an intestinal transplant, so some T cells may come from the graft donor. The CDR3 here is CASSLETSGRNEQFF. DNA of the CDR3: TGTGCCAGCAGTTTAGAGACTAGCGGGAGGAATGAGCAGTTCTTC.